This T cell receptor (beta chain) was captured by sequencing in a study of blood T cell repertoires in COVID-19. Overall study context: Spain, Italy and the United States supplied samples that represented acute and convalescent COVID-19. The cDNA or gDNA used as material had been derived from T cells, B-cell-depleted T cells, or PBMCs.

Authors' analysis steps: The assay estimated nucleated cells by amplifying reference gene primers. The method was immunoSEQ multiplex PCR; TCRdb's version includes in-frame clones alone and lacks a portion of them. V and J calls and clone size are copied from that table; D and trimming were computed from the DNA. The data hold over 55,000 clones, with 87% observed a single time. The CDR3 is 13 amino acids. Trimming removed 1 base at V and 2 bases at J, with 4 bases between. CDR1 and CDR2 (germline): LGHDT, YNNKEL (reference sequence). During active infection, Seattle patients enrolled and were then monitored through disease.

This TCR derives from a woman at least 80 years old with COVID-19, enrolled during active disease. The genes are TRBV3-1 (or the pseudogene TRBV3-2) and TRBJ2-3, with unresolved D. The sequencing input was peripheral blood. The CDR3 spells CASSQVLTDTQYF. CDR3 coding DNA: TGTGCCAGCAGCCAAGTACTCACAGATACGCAGTATTTT.